This T cell receptor (beta chain) stems from a study of blood T cells in healthy people across ages. Sample-barcoded 5' priming and a J-beta primer mix drove a second PCR of roughly 7 to 11 cycles. MiXCR, run by TCRdb on the 5' RACE reads, gives a single entry per CDR3 protein. The sample lists about 800,000 distinct CDR3 sequences; 25% were seen once. Trimming removed 2 bases at V and 9 bases at J, with 10 bases between. Germline V gives CDR1 MNHEY, CDR2 SVGAGI. The CDR3 totals 13 residues. The same sample was also studied in work on T cells of mothers and their children.

The rearrangement links TRBV6-5 to TRBJ1-4; D is possibly TRBD1 (5 bases). This sequence was found in a boy younger than 18 in good health. The sequenced material came from blood. CDR3 loop: CASSYSRDQKLFF. The CDR3 coding sequence is TGTGCCAGCAGTTACAGCAGGGACCAAAAACTGTTTTTT.